The text below deals with one T cell receptor beta chain. This record comes from a study of blood T cell repertoires in COVID-19. Study-wide context: Donors in the United States, Italy and Spain gave samples during acute or convalescent COVID-19.

Original handling: Amplifying reference gene primers gave estimates of nucleated cell counts. Sequenced by immunoSEQ multiplex PCR; TCRdb stores in-frame clones only, minus some. The V and J calls and clone size were taken over from that table, and D and trimming were inferred from the DNA. This sample carries fewer than 400,000 clones, nearly 90% of them seen once, and the ten largest clones take about 1.7%. Everyone who took part was roughly 18 to 95 years old, and they came from 24 US areas. CDR3 length: 14 residues. Trimming removed 5 bases at V and 2 bases at J, with 13 bases between. CDR1 is SEHNR, CDR2 FQNEAQ, per germline (reference sequence).

The sequence was collected from a woman aged 25 to 45 who had recovered from COVID-19. The chain links TRBV7-9 to TRBJ2-7; TRBD2 might be the D (6 bases). Sequencing was performed on PBMCs or T cells enriched from blood (not recorded which). CDR3 nucleotide sequence: TGTGCCAGCAGCGGGATGGAGGGAGCCTACGAGCAGTACTTC. Protein product: CASSGMEGAYEQYF.